This entry features one T cell receptor beta chain sequence. The specificity of this receptor is unknown. Base qualities are not provided; no much larger clone lies one nucleotide away. V lost 2 bases and J lost 3 bases, and the count of bases not matched to a germline gene is 14. CDR1 and CDR2 are read off the germline V gene as SGHRS and YFSETQ. The CDR3 sequence holds 17 residues, the cysteine and phenylalanine included. The sequence is cut down to CDR3 DNA, 51 bases in frame from base 1. The data belong to a study of T cell changes during pregnancy in multiple sclerosis (dated by TCRdb to between 2018 and 2020). For context, the study as a whole: Changes in the T cell repertoire over the course of pregnancy were examined in this study in women with multiple sclerosis.

Library generation was performed with the immunoSEQ multiplex PCR assay. TCRdb took over this immuneACCESS table, retaining in-frame rearrangements with V and J assigned. Such tables are incomplete; in checked studies, under half of the missing clones stem from an unresolved V gene, and the remainder is unexplained. This sample gives about 40,000 clones in total; over 80% of them show up just once. The ten largest clones represent less than 0.5% of the sample. The chain couples TRBV5-1 to TRBJ2-7, and TRBD1 aligns with 7 junction nucleotides. The source was CD4+ T cells from peripheral blood mononuclear cells, collected in the third trimester of pregnancy. The sequence was collected from a female donor in good health, enrolled as a control in a pregnancy study. The CDR3 corresponds to CASSFGPQGYPFYEQYF. The nucleotide sequence is TGCGCCAGCAGCTTCGGACCACAGGGGTACCCCTTCTACGAGCAGTACTTC.